The rows below give T cell receptor beta chains drawn from one sample of a study of blood T cell repertoires in COVID-19. Libraries were prepared by immunoSEQ multiplex PCR; TCRdb keeps only in-frame clonotypes and omits some of them. The data contain over 150,000 clones, about 90% of them seen just once; the ten biggest clones take up under 0.6%. The specimen was peripheral blood. The receptors were gathered from a man aged 45-65 years with acute or convalescent COVID-19. Each CDR3 is given with its conserved first and last residue. The D gene is left open where the match is weak. Clone sizes are given selectively: once, few, many, or a class where the clone is expanded.

-,-,TRBV6-5,TRBJ1-3,TGTGCGAGCGGGCCTGGAAACACCATATATTTT,CASGPGNTIYF
-,-,TRBV4-2,TRBJ1-5,TGTGCCAGCAGCCAAGATCTGGCAGGGAGGTGGCAGCCCCAGCATTTT,CASSQDLAGRWQPQHF
-,-,TRBV7-9,TRBJ1-1,TGTGCCAGCAGCCACTGGGACTTGAACACTGAAGCTTTCTTT,CASSHWDLNTEAFF
TRBD1,few,TRBV13,TRBJ1-6,TGTGCCAGCAGCTTATCTACGTCCCGGGACAGGGGTAATTCACCCCTCCACTTT,CASSLSTSRDRGNSPLHF
TRBD1,-,TRBV29-1,TRBJ1-5,TGCAGCGTGGGCGGACAGGGGAATCAGCCCCAGCATTTT,CSVGGQGNQPQHF
TRBD2,-,TRBV29-1,TRBJ2-1,TGCAGCGTTGAAAAAGCGGGGAGGAACTACAATGAGCAGTTCTTC,CSVEKAGRNYNEQFF
-,-,TRBV9,TRBJ2-6,TGTGCCAGCAGCCCATTCAGTCCTGGGGCCAACGTCCTGACTTTC,CASSPFSPGANVLTF
-,-,TRBV7-9,TRBJ2-1,TGTGCCAGCAGCTCCAAGGGTCAGGGGCTCAATGAGCAGTTCTTC,CASSSKGQGLNEQFF
TRBD2,-,TRBV5-1,TRBJ2-5,TGCGCCAGCAGCTTGCGGACTAGCGGGTCGGAGACCCAGTACTTC,CASSLRTSGSETQYF
TRBD1,-,TRBV6-5,TRBJ1-1,TGTGCCAGCAGTTACGATATGACAGGGGGCAGTGAAGCTTTCTTT,CASSYDMTGGSEAFF
TRBD1,-,TRBV6-1,TRBJ1-3,TGTGCCAGCAGTGAGACAGGGGGAGGAAACACCATATATTTT,CASSETGGGNTIYF
TRBD1,once,TRBV5-5,TRBJ1-4,TGTGCCAGCAGCTGGACAGGGGATGCTAATGAAAAACTGTTTTTT,CASSWTGDANEKLFF
-,-,TRBV6-5,TRBJ2-7,TGTGCCAGCAGTTACTCCTCCCCCGGGGGCTACGAGCAGTACTTC,CASSYSSPGGYEQYF
TRBD1,-,TRBV28,TRBJ1-5,TGTGCCAGCAGTTCCGCGACAGGGCCTAGCAATCAGCCCCAGCATTTT,CASSSATGPSNQPQHF
TRBD1,-,TRBV28,TRBJ1-6,TGTGCCAGCAGTTTGGGTGCAGGGGGAAAATCACCCCTCCACTTT,CASSLGAGGKSPLHF
-,-,TRBV6-5,TRBJ1-2,TGTGCCAGCAGCACAGGGCAGCTTCCTTATGGCTACACCTTC,CASSTGQLPYGYTF
-,-,TRBV3-1/TRBV3-2,TRBJ2-5,TGTGCCAGCAGCCTCCGGGGTGGAGTGGAGACCCAGTACTTC,CASSLRGGVETQYF
TRBD1,-,TRBV2,TRBJ2-1,TGTGCCAGCAGTAAATCGTCCGGGACAGGTTCGCTCAATGAGCAGTTCTTC,CASSKSSGTGSLNEQFF
-,-,TRBV7-9,TRBJ1-2,TGTGCCAGCAGCTCGTACAGGTCGAGTCAATATGGCTACACCTTC,CASSSYRSSQYGYTF
TRBD2,-,TRBV2,TRBJ2-7,TGTGCCAGCAGTGAACGGTCTAGCGGGAGTTACGAGCAGTACTTC,CASSERSSGSYEQYF
-,few,TRBV29-1,TRBJ2-3,TGCAGCGTTGAAGATAGGGGCGATACGCAGTATTTT,CSVEDRGDTQYF
TRBD1,-,TRBV6-2/TRBV6-3,TRBJ2-1,TGTGCCAGCAGTTATGGGGACAGGTATAATGAGCAGTTCTTC,CASSYGDRYNEQFF
-,-,TRBV6-2/TRBV6-3,TRBJ1-1,TGTGCCAGCAGTTACTCGTATCCTGAAGCTTTCTTT,CASSYSYPEAFF
-,-,TRBV5-1,TRBJ2-5,TGCGCCAGCAGGAAGGGGGACCAAGAGACCCAGTACTTC,CASRKGDQETQYF
-,once,TRBV12-3/TRBV12-4,TRBJ2-5,TGTGCCAGCAGCCTCGACTGGACCCAGTACTTC,CASSLDWTQYF
-,-,TRBV6-5,TRBJ2-3,TGTGCCAGCAAAAGGGGCAACGGTGTGGATACGCAGTATTTT,CASKRGNGVDTQYF
-,-,TRBV28,TRBJ1-5,TGTGCCAGCAGTTTAAAGGGGTGGGATCAGCCCCAGCATTTT,CASSLKGWDQPQHF
TRBD1,-,TRBV3-1/TRBV3-2,TRBJ1-1,TGTGCCAGCAACACGGGACAGGGGCACACTGAAGCTTTCTTT,CASNTGQGHTEAFF
-,-,TRBV5-4,TRBJ2-1,TGTGCCAGCAGCCACCCGACACAGAGCTCCTACAATGAGCAGTTCTTC,CASSHPTQSSYNEQFF
TRBD1,-,TRBV5-4,TRBJ2-2,TGTGCCAGCAGCTTGGGGGGGACAGTTAACACCGGGGAGCTGTTTTTT,CASSLGGTVNTGELFF
TRBD2,few,TRBV7-3,TRBJ2-1,TGTGCCAGCAGCTTAATTGGGGGCGGGACTAGCTTGGATGAGCAGTTCTTC,CASSLIGGGTSLDEQFF
TRBD1,-,TRBV2,TRBJ1-2,TGTGCCAGCAGCGAGGACAGGGGAAATAATGGCTACACCTTC,CASSEDRGNNGYTF
-,-,TRBV18,TRBJ1-5,TGTGCCAGCTCACCGGGCCCCAATTATAGCAATCAGCCCCAGCATTTT,CASSPGPNYSNQPQHF
TRBD1,-,TRBV9,TRBJ2-6,TGTGCCAGCAGCACGCAAACAGGGGGCATATCTGGGGCCAACGTCCTGACTTTC,CASSTQTGGISGANVLTF
TRBD1,-,TRBV6-5,TRBJ2-2,TGTGCCAGCCCGGGACAGCCCGCCACCGGGGAGCTGTTTTTT,CASPGQPATGELFF
-,few,TRBV4-1,TRBJ1-2,TGCGCCAGCAGCCAAACAGGGTACTATGGCTACACCTTC,CASSQTGYYGYTF
TRBD2,-,TRBV11-2,TRBJ2-1,TGTGCCAGCGGGGATGGTGCGGGAGGAAACAATGAGCAGTTCTTC,CASGDGAGGNNEQFF
TRBD1,once,TRBV5-1,TRBJ1-4,TGCGCCAGCAGCTTGGCAGGACAGGGCTCTGCAACTAATGAAAAACTGTTTTTT,CASSLAGQGSATNEKLFF